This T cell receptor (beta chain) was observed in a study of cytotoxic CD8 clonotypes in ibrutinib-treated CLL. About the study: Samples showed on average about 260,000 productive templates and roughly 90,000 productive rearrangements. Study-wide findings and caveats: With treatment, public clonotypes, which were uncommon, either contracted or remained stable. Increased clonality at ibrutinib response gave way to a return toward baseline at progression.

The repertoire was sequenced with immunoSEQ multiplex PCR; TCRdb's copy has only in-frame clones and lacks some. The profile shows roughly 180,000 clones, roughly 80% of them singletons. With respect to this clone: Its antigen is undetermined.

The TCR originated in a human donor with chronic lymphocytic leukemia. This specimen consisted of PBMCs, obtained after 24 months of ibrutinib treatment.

The CDR3 nucleotides are TGTGCCACCAGCAACATCGGACAGGCTACTCCAACTAACTATGGCTACACCTTC. Amino acids: CATSNIGQATPTNYGYTF. J is TRBJ1-2 and V is TRBV15; 7 bases match TRBD1. The ends lost 4 bases at V and 0 bases at J; junction bases unmatched: 14. CDR3 size: 18 residues. Germline V gene lookup returns CDR1 LNHNV and CDR2 YYDKDF (reference sequence).